The clone carrying this TCR beta chain was seen only a few times. The nonmyeloablative bone marrow transplants came from related graft donors, with transient mixed chimerism. This entry comes from a study of Tregs in tolerant kidney transplant recipients. This CDR3 has 15 residues. CDR1 and CDR2 (germline): MGHRA, YSYEKL. V dropped 1 base and J dropped 6 bases, with 15 bases sitting between them. This table comes from immunoSEQ multiplex PCR, and its TCRdb copy is limited to in-frame clones, with some not included. The sample has tens of thousands of clones; 75% to 95% are singletons. This TCR came from a human patient who received a combined kidney and bone marrow transplant. Certain T cells may be donor cells from the graft. Sequences were derived from CD4+ T cells from blood (PBMCs), sampled 24 months after the transplant. J is TRBJ1-1 and V is TRBV4-1; D may be TRBD1 (5 bases). The CDR3 sequence is CASSQVIPGVPEAFF. The CDR3 DNA reads TGCGCCAGCAGCCAAGTTATACCGGGGGTTCCTGAAGCTTTCTTT.